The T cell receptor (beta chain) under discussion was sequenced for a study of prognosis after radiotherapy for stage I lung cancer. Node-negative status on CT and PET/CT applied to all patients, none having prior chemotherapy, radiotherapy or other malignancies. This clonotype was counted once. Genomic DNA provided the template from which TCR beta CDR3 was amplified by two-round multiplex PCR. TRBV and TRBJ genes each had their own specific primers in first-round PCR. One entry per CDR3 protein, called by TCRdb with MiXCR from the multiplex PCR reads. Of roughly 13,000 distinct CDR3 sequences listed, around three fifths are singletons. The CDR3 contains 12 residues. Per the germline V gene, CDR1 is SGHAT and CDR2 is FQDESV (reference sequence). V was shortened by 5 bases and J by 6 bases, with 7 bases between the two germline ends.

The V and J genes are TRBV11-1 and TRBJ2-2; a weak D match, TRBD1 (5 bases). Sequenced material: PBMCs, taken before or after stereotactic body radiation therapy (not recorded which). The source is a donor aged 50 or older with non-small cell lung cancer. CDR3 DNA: TGTGCCAGCAGCCAGGGCCCCGGGGAGCTGTTTTTT. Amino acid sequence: CASSQGPGELFF.